This TCR beta chain came from a study of control samples from healthy donors and cancer patients. Data came from immunoSEQ multiplex PCR; TCRdb stores just in-frame clones and leaves some out. The table lists tens of thousands of clones, nearly 95% of them singletons. The source is a woman in her 50s with head and neck cancer. The sequenced material came from PBMCs.

The CDR3 sequence: CSVPGAGGSYNEQFF. CDR3 DNA sequence: TGCAGCGTCCCCGGGGCGGGGGGATCATACAATGAGCAGTTCTTC. The rearrangement links TRBV29-1 to TRBJ2-1; 8 bases match TRBD2. CDR3 length: 15 amino acids. Unmatched junction bases numbered 11, after V lost 6 bases and J lost 4 bases. Looked up from germline, CDR1 is SQVTM and CDR2 is ANQGSEA.